One and the same sample provided the 16 T cell receptor beta chains below, sequenced in a study of vaccination and CD4 T cells after COVID-19. Stated treatment: roughly 11-day PBMC culture with coronavirus spike peptide pools or control peptides (ViraFEST assay). Pre-COVID-19 pandemic sampling (2011-2018) yielded the unexposed donor's CD4+ T cells. Their target antigens are unknown. Researchers used the Oncomine TCR Beta short-read assay to sequence DNA from cultured CD4+ T cells. TCRdb re-called the PCR reads through MiXCR, storing one row per CDR3 protein. The profile shows around 9,000 distinct CDR3 sequences, roughly a third of them singletons. The material sequenced was CD4+ T cells from blood, cultured in vitro. Source of these receptors: a human donor in good health.

The V gene is TRBV6-4, the J gene TRBJ2-1, with 16 bases identical to TRBD2. Germline V gene data show CDR1 as MRHNA and CDR2 as SNTAGT. V was clipped by 3 bases and J by 9 bases; unmatched bases: 2. CDR3 length: 15 residues. CDR3 coding DNA: TGTGCCAGCAGTGAAGGGACTAGCGGGGGGGGTGAGCAGTTCTTC. This encodes CASSEGTSGGGEQFF.

This clonotype has only a few counts. The gene calls are TRBV6-1 and TRBJ2-7; TRBD1 aligns across 7 bases. The ends lost 8 bases at V and 6 bases at J; junction bases unmatched: 4. This CDR3 has 11 amino acids. Looked up from germline, CDR1 is MNHNS and CDR2 is SASEGT. CDR3 DNA: TGTGCCAGCGGGACAGTGGGCGAGCAGTACTTC. This translates into CASGTVGEQYF.

This clonotype turned up a few times. The chain carries TRBV6-1 and TRBJ1-2, with D perhaps TRBD1 (5 bases). Germline-derived CDR1 and CDR2 are MNHNS and SASEGT. There are 16 residues in the CDR3. V lost 7 bases and J lost 1, with 19 bases in between. The CDR3 protein is CASTSPGVRGNYGYTF. Written as DNA, the CDR3 is TGTGCCAGCACCTCCCCGGGTGTGAGGGGTAACTATGGCTACACCTTC.

This chain links TRBV19 with TRBJ1-5, with a weak D call TRBD1 (6 bases). Per the germline V gene, CDR1 is LNHDA and CDR2 is SQIVND (reference sequence). This CDR3 region has 15 residues. Trimming took 11 bases from V and 5 from J, leaving 22 bases between them. The CDR3 DNA reads TGTGCCGTGACCGGGGGGCCGATTTCGGATCAGCCCCAGCATTTT. This codes for CAVTGGPISDQPQHF.

V usage is TRBV5-6 and J usage is TRBJ1-1; no clear D gene. This CDR3 spans 12 amino acids. Germline V gene sequence: CDR1 SGHDT, CDR2 YYEEEE. V lost 0 bases and J 6 bases, leaving 6 bases between the germline ends. The CDR3 coding sequence is TGTGCCAGCAGCTTGGTATCGGCTGAAGCTTTCTTT. It specifies CASSLVSAEAFF. The full variable domain, with the rest looked up from reference TRBV5-6 and TRBJ1-1, is DAGVTQSPTHLIKTRGQQVTLRCSPKSGHDTVSWYQQALGQGPQFIFQYYEEEERQRGNFPDRFSGHQFPNYSSELNVNALLLGDSALYLCASSLVSAEAFFGQGTRLTVV.

This clonotype was seen only a few times. The CDR3, as DNA: TGCAGTGCTAGAGACAGGGGGCAGATTGGTGAAAAACTGTTTTTT. This encodes CSARDRGQIGEKLFF. The chain combines TRBV20-1 with TRBJ1-4, with TRBD1 matching over 8 bases. Germline lookup yields CDR1 DFQATT and CDR2 SNEGSKA (reference sequence). This CDR3 contains 15 residues. Losses at the gene ends were 0 bases for V and 7 bases for J; bases not matched to a gene: 7.

This clonotype was seen a handful of times. The chain employs TRBV4-1 and TRBJ2-5; no definite D call. Trimming stripped 0 bases from V and 7 bases from J, with 9 bases between. Germline assignment: CDR1 MGHRA and CDR2 YSYEKL. This CDR3 region has 13 residues. CDR3 in amino acids: CASSQEGIGTQYF. CDR3 bases: TGCGCCAGCAGCCAAGAAGGGATAGGGACCCAGTACTTC.

The chain couples TRBV30 to TRBJ1-6, with TRBD1 as a possible D gene (5 bases). The ends were cut back, 0 bases at V and 10 bases at J, with 13 bases in the middle. In germline, CDR1 is GTSNPN, CDR2 SVGIG (reference sequence). The CDR3 extends over 14 amino acids. The CDR3 DNA reads as TGTGCCTGGAGTGTGGCAGGGAAGAACTCACCCCTCCACTTT. Protein sequence: CAWSVAGKNSPLHF. Full variable domain (rest looked up from reference TRBV30 and TRBJ1-6): SQTIHQWPATLVQPVGSPLSLECTVEGTSNPNLYWYRQAAGRGLQLLFYSVGIGQISSEVPQNLSASRPQDRQFILSSKKLLLSDSGFYLCAWSVAGKNSPLHFGNGTRLTVT.

The DNA of the CDR3 is TGTGCCAGCAGCCTCGCAGGGGGCTATGGCTACACCTTC. Translating gives CASSLAGGYGYTF. The V gene is TRBV12-3 or TRBV12-4, the J gene TRBJ1-2; TRBD1 matches at 7 bases. Trimming cost V 6 bases and J 4 bases; bases outside gene matches: 5. The CDR3 runs to 13 residues.

The DNA for the CDR3 is TGTGCCACCCGGCAGGGTACCGGAAACACCATATATTTT. This translates into CATRQGTGNTIYF. This rearrangement joins TRBV19 to TRBJ1-3; possibly TRBD1 for D (5 bases). The CDR3 has 13 amino acids. V was pared by 10 bases and J by 4 bases, with 14 bases between. Looked up from germline, CDR1 is LNHDA and CDR2 is SQIVND (reference sequence).

In this sample, this clonotype turned up once. The chain is built from TRBV28 and TRBJ2-7, with D possibly matching TRBD2 (6 bases). V was trimmed by 6 bases and J by 2 bases, leaving 20 bases between them. Germline CDR1 MDHEN, CDR2 SYDVKM. The CDR3 sequence is 16 residues long. The CDR3 sequence: CASSPPRGIFPYEQYF. In DNA form, the CDR3 reads TGTGCCAGCAGCCCCCCGCGGGGAATATTCCCCTACGAGCAGTACTTC.

This rearrangement joins TRBV5-1 to TRBJ2-3; D ambiguous. Trimming cost V 0 bases and J 1 base, with 6 bases left between them. The germline gives CDR1 SGHRS, CDR2 YFSETQ. This CDR3 is 14 amino acids long. This CDR3 reads CASSLEGGTDTQYF. The CDR3 nucleotides read TGCGCCAGCAGCTTGGAAGGAGGCACAGATACGCAGTATTTT.

This clonotype has a handful of counts. The gene calls are TRBV20-1 and TRBJ1-6; D remains unclear. The CDR3 contains 11 residues. Per the germline V gene, CDR1 is DFQATT and CDR2 is SNEGSKA (reference sequence). V dropped 6 bases and J dropped 14 bases, with 14 bases sitting between them. CDR3 nucleotides: TGCAGTGCGGCGTGGGAATTCACCCTCCACTTT. Its protein product is CSAAWEFTLHF.

The V gene is TRBV6-1, the J gene TRBJ1-2; D is ambiguous. Germline assignment: CDR1 MNHNS and CDR2 SASEGT. Between the trimmed V and J ends, which lost 10 bases and 2 bases, there was a span of 14 bases. This CDR3 has 13 amino acids. CDR3 nucleotides: TGTGCCACCCGGATGGACCCCAACTATGGCTACACCTTC. Translation: CATRMDPNYGYTF.

This clonotype has just a few counts. This chain links TRBV20-1 with TRBJ1-5; D is possibly TRBD1 (5 bases). The V gene lost 3 bases and the J gene lost 9 bases, with 12 bases spanning the gap. There are 12 residues in the CDR3. Per the germline V gene, CDR1 is DFQATT and CDR2 is SNEGSKA (reference sequence). The CDR3 sequence: CSASKGHTPQHF. In DNA, the CDR3 is TGCAGTGCTAGTAAGGGGCATACGCCCCAGCATTTT.

The chain is built from TRBV2 and TRBJ1-1, with D unresolved. The CDR3 runs 13 residues. The germline gives CDR1 SNHLY, CDR2 FYNNEI. Trimming left V 7 bases short and J 1 base short, with 10 bases between. CDR3 nucleotide sequence: TGTGCCAGCACCCAAGGACGGAACACTGAAGCTTTCTTT. It encodes CASTQGRNTEAFF.